These 22 T cell receptor beta chains originate from one sample sequenced in a study of shared clonotypes between healthy human individuals. Sequencing was performed with immunoSEQ multiplex PCR; in TCRdb, only in-frame clones are kept and a portion is missing. Altogether approximately 1.9 million clones are present, 90% to 95% being singletons, with the ten largest covering roughly 1.7%. CD45RO-negative cells were positively selected for CCR7, leaving out terminally differentiated effector memory CD45RA+ cells. The sequenced sample was naive CD8+ T cells from PBMCs. The source is a man aged 18 to 35 in good health. Some clones in this sample may be carry-over from other donors' samples.

This clone appeared once. The rearrangement joins TRBV6-4 to TRBJ2-7, with 8 bases matching TRBD2. Losses at the gene ends were 8 bases for V and 2 bases for J; bases not matched to a gene: 8. Germline assignment: CDR1 MRHNA and CDR2 SNTAGT. CDR3 size: 14 residues. The CDR3 loop is CASRPSGYTYEQYF. CDR3 sequence (DNA): TGTGCCAGCCGGCCTAGCGGGTACACCTACGAGCAGTACTTC.

The chain uses TRBV11-2 and TRBJ1-2, with D maybe TRBD1 (6 bases). This CDR3 spans 17 amino acids. Germline V gene data show CDR1 as SGHAT and CDR2 as FQNNGV. V was clipped by 2 bases and J by 0 bases, with 16 bases between them. The CDR3: CASSLFPKDRSNYGYTF. Here the CDR3 DNA reads TGTGCCAGCAGCTTATTCCCGAAGGACAGATCTAACTATGGCTACACCTTC. Drawing the rest from reference TRBV11-2 and TRBJ1-2, the complete variable domain is EAGVAQSPRYKIIEKRQSVAFWCNPISGHATLYWYQQILGQGPKLLIQFQNNGVVDDSQLPKDRFSAERLKGVDSTLKIQPAKLEDSAVYLCASSLFPKDRSNYGYTFGSGTRLTVV.

As for this clone: Other DNA sequences in this specimen translate into the identical CDR3. Written as DNA, the CDR3 is TGTGCCACCAGCACCGGGACAGTTAGCACAGATACGCAGTATTTT. Protein sequence: CATSTGTVSTDTQYF. The chain uses TRBV15 and TRBJ2-3; TRBD1 matches 7 bases. CDR3 length equals 15 residues. V shed 4 bases, J shed 0 bases, and the junction held 4 bases outside the gene matches. Germline V gene lookup returns CDR1 LNHNV and CDR2 YYDKDF (reference sequence).

V gene TRBV11-3 combines with J gene TRBJ2-7; maybe TRBD1 (5 bases). The CDR3 sequence is 13 residues long. Germline V gene lookup returns CDR1 SGHNT and CDR2 YENEEA. V was pared by 6 bases and J by 4 bases, with 13 bases between. The CDR3 DNA reads TGTGCCAGCAGGGGGCAGGGTGCGTACGAGCAGTACTTC. This encodes CASRGQGAYEQYF.

This clone was found once. This sequence joins TRBV19 and TRBJ1-4; 8 nucleotides match TRBD1. Looked up from germline, CDR1 is LNHDA and CDR2 is SQIVND (reference sequence). The CDR3 contains 16 residues. V dropped 1 base and J dropped 5; count of bases not matched to a gene: 6. The DNA for the CDR3 is TGTGCCAGTAGTATAGGCTCAGGGGGCGCAAATGAAAAACTGTTTTTT. Translated: CASSIGSGGANEKLFF.

The V call is TRBV27, the J call TRBJ2-1; TRBD2 agrees at 8 bases. Trimming removed 0 bases from V and 6 bases from J; junction bases left unmatched: 4. This CDR3 has 15 residues. Germline values: CDR1 MNHEY, CDR2 SMNVEV (reference sequence). The CDR3 here is CASSLSYTSGNEQFF. The DNA for the CDR3 is TGTGCCAGCAGTTTATCGTATACTAGCGGCAATGAGCAGTTCTTC.

The gene calls are TRBV7-3 and TRBJ2-1; 7 nucleotides line up with TRBD2. CDR3 length equals 15 residues. V was clipped by 5 bases and J by 4 bases; unmatched bases: 8. Germline V lookup: CDR1 SGHTA, CDR2 FQGTGA. The CDR3 protein is CASSLNPGRYNEQFF. CDR3 coding DNA: TGTGCCAGCAGCCTCAACCCCGGGAGGTACAATGAGCAGTTCTTC.

The J gene is TRBJ1-3, the V gene TRBV27, with unresolved D. This CDR3 is built from 16 residues. CDR1 is MNHEY, CDR2 SMNVEV, per germline (reference sequence). Trimming took off 5 bases at V and 2 bases at J, with 16 bases between the two ends. This CDR3 reads CASSPTVLAAGNTIYF. The CDR3 DNA follows: TGTGCCAGCAGTCCCACAGTCCTAGCGGCTGGAAACACCATATATTTT.

This clone was counted once. The chain links TRBV6-1 to TRBJ2-7; D is uncertain. V was pared by 6 bases and J by 2 bases, with 11 bases between. CDR3 size: 13 residues. CDR1 and CDR2 (germline): MNHNS, SASEGT. The CDR3 DNA is TGTGCCAGCAGATGGGAATACCCCTACGAGCAGTACTTC. Protein product: CASRWEYPYEQYF.

The J gene is TRBJ2-7, the V gene TRBV4-1; D is possibly TRBD1 (6 bases). CDR1 and CDR2 (germline): MGHRA, YSYEKL. V dropped 1 base and J dropped 7 bases, with 14 bases sitting between them. This CDR3 contains 14 residues. CDR3 bases: TGCGCCAGCAGCCAAGGAGGGGCCCAGGGGGAGCAGTACTTC. As protein: CASSQGGAQGEQYF.

J is TRBJ2-1 and V is TRBV7-9, with a weak D call TRBD2 (7 bases). Germline V gives CDR1 SEHNR, CDR2 FQNEAQ (reference sequence). The ends were cut back, 1 base at V and 5 bases at J, with 9 bases in the middle. This CDR3 region has 14 residues. CDR3 loop: CASSLVGGDNEQFF. The CDR3 DNA sequence: TGTGCCAGCAGCTTAGTAGGGGGGGACAATGAGCAGTTCTTC.

The rearrangement uses TRBV4-3 and TRBJ1-2; tentative D call: TRBD1 (5 bases). CDR3 length: 14 amino acids. Trimming took off 1 base at V and 8 bases at J, with 14 bases between the two ends. Looked up from germline, CDR1 is LGHNA and CDR2 is YSLEER. CDR3 region: CASSQVEGVRGYTF. CDR3 DNA sequence: TGCGCCAGCAGCCAAGTCGAAGGGGTACGCGGCTACACCTTC.

The rearrangement links TRBV7-2 to TRBJ1-1, with 9 positions matching TRBD1. CDR3 length equals 14 residues. In germline, CDR1 is SGHTA, CDR2 FQGNSA. The junction had 3 bases not matched to a gene; V was cut back by 5 bases and J by 2 bases. CDR3 amino acids: CASSRDRDNTEAFF. In DNA, the CDR3 is TGTGCCAGCAGCCGGGACAGGGATAACACTGAAGCTTTCTTT.

In this sample, this clone turned up once. DNA for the CDR3: TGTGCCAGCAGCATTACTAGCGGGAGTCGTACCGGGGAGCTGTTTTTT. It translates to CASSITSGSRTGELFF. This chain joins TRBV11-2 and TRBJ2-2, with 11 bases aligning to TRBD2. V was pared by 5 bases and J by 5 bases, with 7 bases of the junction left unmatched. Germline V gives CDR1 SGHAT, CDR2 FQNNGV. This CDR3 region has 16 residues.

The CDR3 nucleotides are TGTGCCAGCAGTTCCTACAGGGGCGAGGGCACCGGGGAGCTGTTTTTT. Translated: CASSSYRGEGTGELFF. The V gene is TRBV27, the J gene TRBJ2-2; 7 bases agree with TRBD1. This CDR3 has 16 residues. The junction had 9 bases not matched to a gene; V was cut back by 4 bases and J by 4 bases. Germline values: CDR1 MNHEY, CDR2 SMNVEV (reference sequence).

V usage is TRBV28 and J usage is TRBJ1-1; 9 bases agree with TRBD1. Losses at the gene ends were 2 bases for V and 4 bases for J; bases not matched to a gene: 5. The germline CDR1 and CDR2 sequences are MDHEN and SYDVKM. The CDR3 sequence is 15 residues long. The CDR3 region is CASSLSRQGGTEAFF. CDR3 nucleotides: TGTGCCAGCAGTTTAAGTAGACAGGGGGGCACTGAAGCTTTCTTT. Supplemented by reference TRBV28 and TRBJ1-1, the full variable domain reads DVKVTQSSRYLVKRTGEKVFLECVQDMDHENMFWYRQDPGLGLRLIYFSYDVKMKEKGDIPEGYSVSREKKERFSLILESASTNQTSMYLCASSLSRQGGTEAFFGQGTRLTVV.

V and J are TRBV27 and TRBJ2-7; 10 bases fit TRBD1. The CDR3 runs to 15 residues. Germline CDR1 reads MNHEY; CDR2 reads SMNVEV (reference sequence). After removal of 6 bases from V and 4 bases from J, the junction contained 9 bases not matched to a gene. DNA of the CDR3: TGTGCCAGCAGCTGGGTTGGGACAGGGGATTACGAGCAGTACTTC. It yields the protein CASSWVGTGDYEQYF.

J is TRBJ2-2 and V is TRBV2, with TRBD1 matching 12 bases. Trimming at V came to 4 bases and at J to 4 bases, leaving 10 bases not matched to a gene. In germline, CDR1 is SNHLY, CDR2 FYNNEI. The CDR3 is 18 amino acids. CDR3 coding DNA: TGTGCCAGCAGTGGGTCGGGACAGGGGGCCTTTTTCACCGGGGAGCTGTTTTTT. Translated: CASSGSGQGAFFTGELFF.

In DNA form, the CDR3 reads TGTGCCAGCAGTTCGAGGGCTCGGCAGCCCCAGCATTTT. It translates to CASSSRARQPQHF. J is TRBJ1-5 and V is TRBV27; D remains unclear. CDR1 and CDR2 (germline): MNHEY, SMNVEV (reference sequence). The ends were cut back, 4 bases at V and 7 bases at J, with 11 bases in the middle. This CDR3 is 13 amino acids long.

CDR3 region: CASSVDLLHNEQFF. The CDR3 DNA follows: TGTGCCAGCAGCGTAGATCTCCTCCACAATGAGCAGTTCTTC. V gene TRBV9 combines with J gene TRBJ2-1; D is undetermined. The germline V and J ends were trimmed by 0 bases and 5 bases, with 9 bases remaining between them. The CDR3 covers 14 residues. The V gene's germline CDR1 is SGDLS and CDR2 YYNGEE. Variable domain in full (rest from reference TRBV9 and TRBJ2-1): DSGVTQTPKHLITATGQRVTLRCSPRSGDLSVYWYQQSLDQGLQFLIQYYNGEERAKGNILERFSAQQFPDLHSELNLSSLELGDSALYFCASSVDLLHNEQFFGPGTRLTVL.

The rearrangement uses TRBV25-1 and TRBJ2-4, with unresolved D. V lost 5 bases, J lost 0 bases, and 14 bases lay in between. CDR1 MGHDK and CDR2 SYGVNS come from the germline V gene. This CDR3 contains 16 residues. CDR3 sequence: CASSPHREAAKNIQYF. Here the CDR3 DNA reads TGTGCCAGCAGTCCCCACCGAGAGGCAGCCAAAAACATTCAGTACTTC.

The chain employs TRBV6-5 and TRBJ1-3; D call uncertain. V lost 7 bases to trimming and J lost 0 bases, with 13 bases between them. Looked up from germline, CDR1 is MNHEY and CDR2 is SVGAGI. The CDR3 loop spans 15 amino acids. This chain's CDR3 is CASIYDPSSGNTIYF. As DNA, the CDR3 is TGTGCCAGCATATATGACCCGAGCTCTGGAAACACCATATATTTT.